One sample yielded the 21 T cell receptor beta chains listed below, sequenced in a study of blood T cells in healthy people across ages (dated by TCRdb to about 2015). Library generation was performed with 5' RACE. For sequencing, an Illumina HiSeq 2500 was employed. A second PCR of about 6 to 11 cycles was run with a J-beta primer mix and a sample-barcoded 5' primer. TCRdb handled the public reads itself, with Q25 trimming in fastp and clone calling in MiXCR, and kept productive beta chains. Each record represents a unique CDR3 protein, reported with the most common genes and DNA among its rows. The sample table shows about 1.6 million distinct CDR3 sequences, and 30% to 35% are seen once. About 10% of the sample is held by the ten biggest clonotypes. Sequenced material: blood. Receptor source: a woman aged 30 to 39 in good health.

The chain joins TRBV6-2 or TRBV6-3 to TRBJ1-2; the match to TRBD1 covers 9 bases. J was trimmed by 8 bases and V by 6 bases; bases with no gene match: 4. Germline V gene lookup returns CDR1 MNHEY and CDR2 SVGEGT. The CDR3 is 12 residues long. CDR3 bases: TGTGCCAGCAGCGGGACAGGGTCGGGCTACACCTTC. Residues: CASSGTGSGYTF.

The rearrangement joins TRBV25-1 to TRBJ2-5; 9 bases are shared with TRBD1. This CDR3 has 15 residues. Germline CDR1 and CDR2: MGHDK and SYGVNS. V gave up 2 bases and J gave up 13 bases; unmatched junction bases: 14. The CDR3 bases are TGTGCCAGCAGTGAACGAGGGGACAGGGTCTACGAGCGGTACTTC. This translates into CASSERGDRVYERYF.

For this clonotype: The junction does not match germline at one end; this may be a read error. V and J are TRBV4-1 and TRBJ2-2; 14 positions match TRBD2. CDR1 and CDR2 from the germline V gene are MGHRA and YSYEKL. This CDR3 contains 17 residues. CDR3: CARSRVTSGGAIGELFF. The CDR3 nucleotides are TGCGCCCGCAGCCGTGTGACTAGCGGGGGGGCTATCGGGGAGCTGTTTTTT.

There are many counts of this clonotype. The rearrangement uses TRBV12-3 or TRBV12-4 and TRBJ1-2, with D perhaps matching TRBD1 (5 bases). The CDR3 runs to 13 residues. V lost 5 bases to trimming and J lost 4 bases, with 11 bases between them. This CDR3 is CASSPDGGYGYTF. The CDR3 region has the DNA TGTGCCAGCAGTCCTGACGGGGGCTATGGCTACACCTTC.

This clonotype was picked up a small number of times. The chain combines TRBV5-1 with TRBJ2-7; possibly TRBD2 for D (6 bases). Germline V lookup: CDR1 SGHRS, CDR2 YFSETQ. The CDR3 contains 14 residues. V lost 7 bases and J 3 bases, leaving 17 bases between the germline ends. CDR3 amino acids: CASVSGTGNYEQYF. The CDR3 bases are TGCGCCAGCGTATCCGGGACTGGCAACTACGAGCAGTACTTC.

As concerns this clonotype: One base away lies a much larger clone, so this may be a sequencing read error. V is TRBV29-1 and J is TRBJ2-1; possible D gene TRBD2, 6 bases. CDR1 SQVTM and CDR2 ANQGSEA come from the germline V gene. The CDR3 length is 12 residues. The CDR3: CSLANTYNGQFF. The CDR3 nucleotides read TGCAGCCTAGCGAACACCTACAATGGGCAGTTCTTC.

This chain uses TRBV4-1 with TRBJ1-5; tentatively, D is TRBD1 (5 bases). V was cut by 3 bases and J by 4 bases, with 16 bases left in between. Germline V gives CDR1 MGHRA, CDR2 YSYEKL. The CDR3 runs 16 residues. The CDR3 DNA is TGCGCCAGCAGCCAGGTTACGGGACGGCTAAATCAGCCCCAGCATTTT. Protein sequence: CASSQVTGRLNQPQHF.

The chain couples TRBV18 to TRBJ2-7; 8 nucleotides match TRBD1. The V segment lost 0 bases and the J segment 9 bases; nucleotides outside the gene matches: 10. The CDR3 is made up of 15 amino acids. Germline values: CDR1 KGHSH, CDR2 LQKENI. The CDR3 DNA sequence: TGTGCCAGCTCACCACCTAGGACAGGGTCTGGCGGGCAGTACTTC. Translating it yields CASSPPRTGSGGQYF.

The V call is TRBV14, the J call TRBJ1-1, with 9 bases matching TRBD1. In germline, CDR1 is SGHDN, CDR2 FVKESK. Trimming removed 1 base from V and 4 bases from J; junction bases left unmatched: 4. This CDR3 has 15 residues. CDR3 loop: CASSQATGGFTEAFF. For the CDR3, the DNA is TGTGCCAGCAGCCAAGCGACAGGGGGTTTCACTGAAGCTTTCTTT.

The chain uses TRBV7-3 and TRBJ1-6, with 8 bases lining up with TRBD1. The CDR3 sequence is 15 residues long. J lost 11 bases, V lost 3 bases, and 9 bases had no gene match. Germline CDR1 is SGHTA and CDR2 is FQGTGA. This CDR3 is CASSFGTGRHPPLHF. As DNA, the CDR3 is TGTGCCAGCAGCTTCGGGACAGGTCGACACCCACCCCTCCACTTT. Combining the CDR3 with reference TRBV7-3 and TRBJ1-6 gives the whole variable domain GAGVSQTPSNKVTEKGKYVELRCDPISGHTALYWYRQSLGQGPEFLIYFQGTGAADDSGLPNDRFFAVRPEGSVSTLKIQRTERGDSAVYLCASSFGTGRHPPLHFGNGTRLTVT.

This clonotype turned up a few times. The chain employs TRBV27 and TRBJ2-7, with TRBD1 identical over 7 bases. V lost 6 bases to trimming and J lost 3 bases; unmatched junction nucleotides: 17. Germline-derived CDR1 and CDR2 are MNHEY and SMNVEV (reference sequence). The CDR3 runs to 17 residues. The CDR3 DNA reads as TGTGCCAGCAGCCACTCGATTCAGGGGGAAGGGGGCTACGAGCAGTACTTC. Protein: CASSHSIQGEGGYEQYF.

This chain joins TRBV19 and TRBJ2-7; either TRBD1 or TRBD2 may supply D (6 bases each). V was pared by 7 bases and J by 0 bases, with 10 bases between. The CDR3 has 13 residues. Germline lookup yields CDR1 LNHDA and CDR2 SQIVND (reference sequence). The CDR3 is CASTEGGSYEQYF. In nucleotides, the CDR3 is TGTGCCAGTACGGAGGGGGGCTCCTACGAGCAGTACTTC.

In its sample, this clonotype was seen many times. The chain links TRBV10-3 to TRBJ2-7; the D gene is possibly TRBD2 (5 bases). Trimming left V 7 bases short and J 6 bases short, with 16 bases between. The CDR3 length is 13 residues. Germline CDR1 ENHRY, CDR2 SYGVKD. CDR3 in DNA: TGTGCCATCATGAGGGTAAAGGAAGGCGAGCAGTACTTC. This codes for CAIMRVKEGEQYF.

The chain combines TRBV20-1 with TRBJ2-1, with TRBD2 identical over 9 bases. The CDR3 totals 15 residues. Per germline, CDR1 DFQATT and CDR2 SNEGSKA (reference sequence). Trimming removed 5 bases from V and 1 base from J; junction bases left unmatched: 6. The CDR3 sequence: CSAPERGVSYNEQFF. CDR3 DNA: TGCAGTGCTCCTGAGCGGGGGGTATCCTACAATGAGCAGTTCTTC.

A word on this clonotype: Germline and junction disagree at one end, which may indicate a read error. The chain joins TRBV7-9 to TRBJ1-4; unclear D gene. CDR3 size: 15 residues. Germline CDR1 is SEHNR and CDR2 is FQNEAQ (reference sequence). In DNA form, the CDR3 reads TGTGCCAGCAGCTTAGGACTCCCCGTGGATGAAAAACGGTTTTTT. Protein sequence: CASSLGLPVDEKRFF. The variable domain in full, with the rest retrieved from reference TRBV7-9 and TRBJ1-4, is DTGVSQNPRHKITKRGQNVTFRCDPISEHNRLYWYRQTLGQGPEFLTYFQNEAQLEKSRLLSDRFSAERPKGSFSTLEIQRTEQGDSAMYLCASSLGLPVDEKRFFGSGTQLSVL.

The rearrangement uses TRBV28 and TRBJ2-7, with 11 positions matching TRBD2. Germline CDR1 reads MDHEN; CDR2 reads SYDVKM. V shed 6 bases, J shed 4 bases, and the junction held 5 bases outside the gene matches. This CDR3 comprises 14 residues. The chain's CDR3 is CASRLAGVPYEQYF. CDR3 in DNA: TGTGCCAGCAGACTAGCGGGGGTTCCTTACGAGCAGTACTTC.

The rearrangement links TRBV6-5 to TRBJ1-2; D is possibly TRBD1 (6 bases). The CDR3 consists of 13 residues. CDR1 and CDR2 (germline): MNHEY, SVGAGI. The ends were cut back, 6 bases at V and 6 bases at J, with 14 bases in the middle. CDR3 sequence: CASRYVRGDGYTF. As DNA, the CDR3 is TGTGCCAGCAGATACGTCAGGGGAGATGGCTACACCTTC.

The gene calls are TRBV9 and TRBJ2-2; no clear D gene. The CDR3 length is 16 residues. Trimming removed 0 bases at V and 0 bases at J, with 9 bases between. Germline CDR1 and CDR2: SGDLS and YYNGEE. The CDR3 region has the DNA TGTGCCAGCAGCGTAGTCCGCGACTCGAACACCGGGGAGCTGTTTTTT. This gives the protein CASSVVRDSNTGELFF.

This clonotype appeared a few times. This chain joins TRBV7-2 and TRBJ1-6; 9 bases are shared with TRBD1. This CDR3 spans 14 amino acids. V gave up 2 bases and J gave up 8 bases; unmatched junction bases: 1. Germline V gene data show CDR1 as SGHTA and CDR2 as FQGNSA. CDR3: CASSLRDRDSPLHF. The CDR3 DNA sequence: TGTGCCAGCAGCTTAAGGGACAGGGATTCACCCCTCCACTTT.

This clonotype was seen a handful of times. V is TRBV3-1 and J is TRBJ1-2, with 11 bases identical to TRBD1. The CDR3 is made up of 13 amino acids. Trimming cost V 6 bases and J 8 bases; bases outside gene matches: 5. CDR1 and CDR2 from the germline V gene are LGHDT and YNNKEL (reference sequence). CDR3 coding DNA: TGTGCCAGCAGTGGACAGGGGGCGCGAGGCTACACCTTC. Protein sequence: CASSGQGARGYTF.

This rearrangement joins TRBV3-1 to TRBJ1-2; D is ambiguous. Trimming removed 0 bases from V and 2 bases from J, with 7 bases in between. This CDR3 is 14 amino acids long. The germline CDR1 and CDR2 sequences are LGHDT and YNNKEL (reference sequence). CDR3 protein: CASSQDILNYGYTF. The CDR3 DNA is TGTGCCAGCAGCCAAGACATCCTCAACTATGGCTACACCTTC. The entire variable domain, with the rest obtained from reference TRBV3-1 and TRBJ1-2, is as follows: DTAVSQTPKYLVTQMGNDKSIKCEQNLGHDTMYWYKQDSKKFLKIMFSYNNKELIINETVPNRFSPKSPDKAHLNLHINSLELGDSAVYFCASSQDILNYGYTFGSGTRLTVV.